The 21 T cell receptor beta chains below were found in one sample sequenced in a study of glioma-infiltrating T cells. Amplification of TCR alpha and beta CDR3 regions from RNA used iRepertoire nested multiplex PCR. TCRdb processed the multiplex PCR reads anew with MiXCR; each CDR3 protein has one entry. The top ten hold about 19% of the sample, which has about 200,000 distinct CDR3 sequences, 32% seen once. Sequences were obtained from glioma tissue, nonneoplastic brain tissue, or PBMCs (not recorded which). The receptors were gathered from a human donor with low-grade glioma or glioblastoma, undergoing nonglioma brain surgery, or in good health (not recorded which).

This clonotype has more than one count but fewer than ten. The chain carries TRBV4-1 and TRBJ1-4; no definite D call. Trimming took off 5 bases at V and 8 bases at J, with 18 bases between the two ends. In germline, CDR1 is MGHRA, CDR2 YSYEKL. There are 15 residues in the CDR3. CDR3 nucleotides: TGCGCCAGCAGCTCCGAAGACCGATGGTACGAAAAACTGTTTTTT. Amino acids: CASSSEDRWYEKLFF.

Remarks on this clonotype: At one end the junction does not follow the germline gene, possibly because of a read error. The CDR3 nucleotides read TGTGTCAGCGGATTGACAGGGTACACCGAAGCTTTCTTT. Encoded protein: CVSGLTGYTEAFF. This sequence joins TRBV6-2 or TRBV6-3 and TRBJ1-1; TRBD1 matches at 7 bases. The CDR3 runs 13 residues. Germline V gene sequence: CDR1 MNHEY, CDR2 SVGEGT.

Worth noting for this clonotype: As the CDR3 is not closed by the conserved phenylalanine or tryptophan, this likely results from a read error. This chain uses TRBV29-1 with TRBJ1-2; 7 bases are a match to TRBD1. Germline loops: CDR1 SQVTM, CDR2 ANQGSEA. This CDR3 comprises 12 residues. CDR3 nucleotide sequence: TGCAGCGTTGGGACAGGTCACTATGGATACACCCTC. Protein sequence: CSVGTGHYGYTL.

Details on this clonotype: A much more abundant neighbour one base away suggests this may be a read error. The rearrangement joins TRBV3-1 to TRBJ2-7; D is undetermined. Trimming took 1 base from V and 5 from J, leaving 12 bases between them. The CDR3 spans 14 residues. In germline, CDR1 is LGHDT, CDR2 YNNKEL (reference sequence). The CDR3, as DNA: TGTGCCAGCAGCCAAGCTTACATGGCAAACGAGCAGTACTTC. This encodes CASSQAYMANEQYF.

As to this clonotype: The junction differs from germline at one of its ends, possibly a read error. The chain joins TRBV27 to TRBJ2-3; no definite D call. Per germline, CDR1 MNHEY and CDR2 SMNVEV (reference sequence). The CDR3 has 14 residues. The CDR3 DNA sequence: TGTGACAGCAGCTTGGACCGATCAACAGATACGCAGTATTTT. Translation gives CDSSLDRSTDTQYF.

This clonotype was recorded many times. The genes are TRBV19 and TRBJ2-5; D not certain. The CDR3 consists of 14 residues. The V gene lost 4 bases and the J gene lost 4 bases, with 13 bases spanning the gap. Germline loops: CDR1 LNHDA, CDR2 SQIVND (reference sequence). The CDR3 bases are TGTGCCAGTAGTACCCGTCTAGGAGCAGAGACCCAGTACTTC. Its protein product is CASSTRLGAETQYF.

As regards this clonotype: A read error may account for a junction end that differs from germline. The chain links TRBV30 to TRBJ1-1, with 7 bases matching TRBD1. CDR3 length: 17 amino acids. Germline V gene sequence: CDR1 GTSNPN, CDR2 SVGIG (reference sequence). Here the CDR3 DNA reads TGTGCCTGGAGTGTACGCTATAGGGACAGTTTGAACACTAAAGCTTTCTTT. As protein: CAWSVRYRDSLNTKAFF.

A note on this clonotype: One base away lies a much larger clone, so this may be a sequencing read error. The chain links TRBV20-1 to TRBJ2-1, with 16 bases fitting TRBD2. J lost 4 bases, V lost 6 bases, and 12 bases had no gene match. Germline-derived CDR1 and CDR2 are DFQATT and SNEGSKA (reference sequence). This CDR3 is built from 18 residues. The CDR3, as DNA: TGCAGTGCCCCATCGGGACTAGCGGGAGGGAACCATTACAATGAGCAGTTCTTC. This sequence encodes CSAPSGLAGGNHYNEQFF.

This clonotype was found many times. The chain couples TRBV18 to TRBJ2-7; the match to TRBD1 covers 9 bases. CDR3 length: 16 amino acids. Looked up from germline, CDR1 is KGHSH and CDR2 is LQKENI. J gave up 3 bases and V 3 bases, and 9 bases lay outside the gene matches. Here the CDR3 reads CASSPGTGRGSYEQYF. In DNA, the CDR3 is TGTGCCAGCTCACCCGGGACAGGGAGGGGGAGCTACGAGCAGTACTTC.

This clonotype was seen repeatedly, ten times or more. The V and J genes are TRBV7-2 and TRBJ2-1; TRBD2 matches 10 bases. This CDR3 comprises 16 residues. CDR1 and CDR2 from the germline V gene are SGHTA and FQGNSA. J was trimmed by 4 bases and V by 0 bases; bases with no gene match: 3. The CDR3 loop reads CASSLATSGPYNEQFF. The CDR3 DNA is TGTGCCAGCAGCTTAGCGACTAGCGGGCCTTACAATGAGCAGTTCTTC.

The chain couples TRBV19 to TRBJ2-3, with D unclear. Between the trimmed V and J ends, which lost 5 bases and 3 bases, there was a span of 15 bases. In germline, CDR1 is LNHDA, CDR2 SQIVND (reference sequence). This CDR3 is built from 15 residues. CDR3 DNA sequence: TGTGCCAGTAGTGAGTCTAGTCCCGAAACAGATACGCAGTATTTT. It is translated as CASSESSPETDTQYF. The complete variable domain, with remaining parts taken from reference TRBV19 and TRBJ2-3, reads DGGITQSPKYLFRKEGQNVTLSCEQNLNHDAMYWYRQDPGQGLRLIYYSQIVNDFQKGDIAEGYSVSREKKESFPLTVTSAQKNPTAFYLCASSESSPETDTQYFGPGTRLTVL.

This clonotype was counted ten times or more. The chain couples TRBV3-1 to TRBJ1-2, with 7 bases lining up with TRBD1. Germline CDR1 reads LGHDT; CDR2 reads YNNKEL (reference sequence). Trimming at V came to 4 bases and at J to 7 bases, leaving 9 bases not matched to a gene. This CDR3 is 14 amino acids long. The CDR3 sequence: CASSRRDSELGYTF. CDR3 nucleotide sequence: TGTGCCAGCAGCCGCAGGGACAGCGAGCTTGGCTACACCTTC.

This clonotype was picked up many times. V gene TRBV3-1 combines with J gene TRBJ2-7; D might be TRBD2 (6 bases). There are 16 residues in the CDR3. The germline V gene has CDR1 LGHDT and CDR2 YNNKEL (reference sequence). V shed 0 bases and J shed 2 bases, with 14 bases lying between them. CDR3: CASSQDGAGPTYEQYF. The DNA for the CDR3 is TGTGCCAGCAGCCAAGATGGTGCGGGACCGACCTACGAGCAGTACTTC.

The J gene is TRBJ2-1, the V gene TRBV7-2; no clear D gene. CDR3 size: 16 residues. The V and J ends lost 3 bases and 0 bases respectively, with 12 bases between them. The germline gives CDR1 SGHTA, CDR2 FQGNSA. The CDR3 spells CASSLWLLSSYNEQFF. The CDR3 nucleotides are TGTGCCAGCAGCTTGTGGCTCCTGAGCTCCTACAATGAGCAGTTCTTC.

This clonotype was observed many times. CDR3 coding DNA: TGTGCCAGTGGGCGGGGGCTCTCCTACGAGCAGTACTTC. Translated: CASGRGLSYEQYF. V and J are TRBV6-2 or TRBV6-3 and TRBJ2-7, with D possibly TRBD2 on 7 matching bases. This CDR3 is 13 amino acids long. The ends were cut back, 9 bases at V and 0 bases at J, with 12 bases in the middle. The germline CDR1 and CDR2 sequences are MNHEY and SVGEGT.

The CDR3 here is CASSQETSGTNNEQFF. The CDR3 DNA reads as TGCGCCAGCAGCCAGGAGACTAGCGGGACGAACAATGAGCAGTTCTTC. The chain uses TRBV4-1 and TRBJ2-1, with TRBD2 matching over 11 bases. The germline gives CDR1 MGHRA, CDR2 YSYEKL. CDR3 length: 16 residues. Trimming took 3 bases from V and 5 from J; bases not matched to a gene: 6.

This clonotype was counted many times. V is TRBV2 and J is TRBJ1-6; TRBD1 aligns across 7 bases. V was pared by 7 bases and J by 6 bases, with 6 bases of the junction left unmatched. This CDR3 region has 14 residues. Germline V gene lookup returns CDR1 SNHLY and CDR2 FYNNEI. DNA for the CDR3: TGTGCCAGCATAACCGGGACAGCTAATTCACCCCTCCACTTT. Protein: CASITGTANSPLHF.

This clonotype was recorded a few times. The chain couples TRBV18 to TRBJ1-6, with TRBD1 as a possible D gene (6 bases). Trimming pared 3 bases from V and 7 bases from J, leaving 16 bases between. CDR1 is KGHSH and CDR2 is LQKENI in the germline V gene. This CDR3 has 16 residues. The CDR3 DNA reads TGTGCCAGCTCACCTGATTTAATCACAGGGAATTCACCCCTCCACTTT. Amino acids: CASSPDLITGNSPLHF.

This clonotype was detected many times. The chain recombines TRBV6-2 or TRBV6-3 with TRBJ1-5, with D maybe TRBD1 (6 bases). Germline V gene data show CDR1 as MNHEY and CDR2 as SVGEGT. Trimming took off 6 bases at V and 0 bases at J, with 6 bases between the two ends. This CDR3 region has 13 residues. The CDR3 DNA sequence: TGTGCCAGCAGGGACAGTAGCAATCAGCCCCAGCATTTT. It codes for CASRDSSNQPQHF.

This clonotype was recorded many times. The CDR3 reads CASSPGGGSGNTIYF. The CDR3 coding sequence is TGTGCCAGCAGCCCCGGCGGAGGGTCTGGAAACACCATATATTTT. The chain carries TRBV7-9 and TRBJ1-3, with D uncertain. In germline, CDR1 is SEHNR, CDR2 FQNEAQ (reference sequence). CDR3 size: 15 residues. With 5 bases removed from V and 1 base from J, the gap between germline ends came to 12 bases.

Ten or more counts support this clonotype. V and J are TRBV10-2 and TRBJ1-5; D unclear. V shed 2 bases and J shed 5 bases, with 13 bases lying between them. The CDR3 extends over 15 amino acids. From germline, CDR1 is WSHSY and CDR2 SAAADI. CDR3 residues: CASSEDTDLYQPQHF. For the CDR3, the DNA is TGCGCCAGCAGTGAGGATACAGACTTGTATCAGCCCCAGCATTTT.